This T cell receptor (beta chain) was retrieved from a study of blood T cell repertoires in COVID-19. Sequencing used immunoSEQ multiplex PCR; TCRdb keeps in-frame clones, though not all of them. The sample yields some 270,000 clones, approximately 86% seen once. Enrolled during active infection, Seattle patients were then followed longitudinally. This CDR3 spans 10 amino acids. The material sequenced was peripheral blood. The TCR sequence derives from a human donor with COVID-19, enrolled during active disease. The donor label of this sample is uncertain. V is TRBV21-1 and J is TRBJ1-2. TRBV21-1 is noted as a pseudogene. The CDR3 spells CASSRSGYTF. DNA of the CDR3: TGTGCCAGCAGCAGGAGTGGCTACACCTTC.